The 10 T cell receptor beta chains in this list originate from one sample, sequenced in a study of blood T cells in healthy people across ages. The use of a sample-barcoded 5' primer and a J-beta primer mix characterized a second PCR of 7 to 11 cycles. Each CDR3 protein gets one entry after TCRdb re-called the 5' RACE reads with MiXCR. The sample lists 920,000 or so distinct CDR3 sequences; less than 50% were seen once. Sequencing was done on a sample of blood. Source of these receptors: a woman between 55 and 75 years old in good health.

The genes are TRBV4-1 and TRBJ2-1; 7 bases fit TRBD1. Germline assignment: CDR1 MGHRA and CDR2 YSYEKL. This CDR3 region has 13 residues. The V segment lost 4 bases and the J segment 8 bases; nucleotides outside the gene matches: 5. The CDR3 reads CASSPNRGDEQFF. The CDR3 nucleotides read TGCGCCAGCAGCCCTAACAGGGGCGATGAGCAGTTCTTC.

The chain employs TRBV29-1 and TRBJ2-7, with 7 bases aligning to TRBD1. The junction had 6 bases not matched to a gene; V was cut back by 4 bases and J by 3 bases. Germline values: CDR1 SQVTM, CDR2 ANQGSEA. The CDR3 covers 13 residues. CDR3 nucleotides: TGCAGCGTTGCCCGGGACAGCTTCTACGAGCAGTACTTC. Amino acid sequence: CSVARDSFYEQYF.

The genes are TRBV29-1 and TRBJ2-4; 7 positions agree with TRBD1. CDR3 length: 13 amino acids. V dropped 8 bases and J dropped 2; count of bases not matched to a gene: 6. The germline V gene encodes CDR1 SQVTM and CDR2 ANQGSEA. Here the CDR3 DNA reads TGCAGCATCTGGACAGGTACCAAAAACATTCAGTACTTC. This translates into CSIWTGTKNIQYF.

This clonotype was seen a handful of times. V is TRBV28 and J is TRBJ2-1; 8 nucleotides line up with TRBD1. V shed 3 bases, J shed 6 bases, and the junction held 7 bases outside the gene matches. CDR1 MDHEN and CDR2 SYDVKM come from the germline V gene. The CDR3 length is 15 residues. The CDR3 region has the DNA TGTGCCAGCAGTTTTATCGGACAGGGTCTCAATGAGCAGTTCTTC. This translates into CASSFIGQGLNEQFF.

This clonotype was observed a handful of times. V gene TRBV29-1 combines with J gene TRBJ2-5; D is unresolved. CDR1 is SQVTM, CDR2 ANQGSEA, per germline. The CDR3 is 13 amino acids. The ends were cut back, 1 base at V and 3 bases at J, with 9 bases in the middle. CDR3 coding DNA: TGCAGCGTTGAAGGGTCCGGAGAAGAGACCCAGTACTTC. Its protein product is CSVEGSGEETQYF.

This chain connects TRBV4-3 to TRBJ1-2; TRBD1 aligns across 9 bases. The germline V gene encodes CDR1 LGHNA and CDR2 YSLEER. With V trimmed by 3 bases and J by 7 bases, 6 bases remained unmatched. The CDR3 loop spans 14 amino acids. The CDR3: CASSHADRGGGYTF. In DNA, the CDR3 is TGCGCCAGCAGCCACGCGGACAGGGGCGGTGGCTACACCTTC.

The V gene is TRBV4-1, the J gene TRBJ2-6; D is possibly TRBD1 or TRBD2 (5 bases each). Germline V CDR1 and CDR2: MGHRA, YSYEKL. V dropped 4 bases and J dropped 0 bases, with 16 bases sitting between them. The CDR3 sequence is 18 residues long. The CDR3 nucleotides are TGCGCCAGCAGCCCACAGCCGGGGCCTACCTCTGGGGCCAACGTCCTGACTTTC. Protein: CASSPQPGPTSGANVLTF.

The CDR3 here is CASTDAGINQPQHF. In DNA, the CDR3 is TGTGCCAGCACTGACGCTGGGATCAATCAGCCCCAGCATTTT. The rearrangement uses TRBV7-9 and TRBJ1-5; D is ambiguous. Trimming removed 7 bases from V and 3 bases from J, with 13 bases in between. This CDR3 has 14 amino acids. CDR1 SEHNR and CDR2 FQNEAQ come from the germline V gene (reference sequence).

This sequence joins TRBV7-2 and TRBJ2-3, with D hard to call. V gave up 3 bases and J gave up 2 bases, with 12 bases separating them. The CDR3 is 15 residues long. Germline V gene sequence: CDR1 SGHTA, CDR2 FQGNSA. The CDR3 DNA follows: TGTGCCAGCAGCTTTACCGGGCTGCACACAGATACGCAGTATTTT. Encoded protein: CASSFTGLHTDTQYF.

This rearrangement joins TRBV29-1 to TRBJ1-1; D remains ambiguous. The CDR3 contains 16 residues. CDR1 SQVTM and CDR2 ANQGSEA come from the germline V gene. The V and J ends lost 7 bases and 4 bases respectively, with 25 bases between them. CDR3 amino acids: CSARHSTGMLSTEAFF. For the CDR3, the DNA is TGCAGCGCCCGACATTCTACCGGGATGTTGAGCACTGAAGCTTTCTTT.